The source of this T cell receptor beta chain is a study of Ad26.COV2.S vaccination and SARS-CoV-2 variants. Findings and limits, study-wide: Vaccine recipients posted higher spike-specific TCR breadth than their placebo counterparts.

Profiling relied on immunoSEQ multiplex PCR, and the TCRdb table lists in-frame clones only, not all of them. This sample has 400,000 or so clones, with about 88% found just once. Notes on this clone: Its antigen is unknown.

The treatment was: 15 to 20 received Ad26.COV2.S at low or high dose, single or two shots; five or six received placebo; per-sample allocation not given. Day 63 after the first vaccine or placebo injection was the time point for sampling. CDR3 size: 12 residues. CDR1 MNHEY and CDR2 SVGAGI come from the germline V gene. V dropped 6 bases and J dropped 7 bases, with 12 bases sitting between them. The chain recombines TRBV6-5 with TRBJ1-2; D gene uncertain. This clonotype was obtained from a person aged 18-65 years who received the Ad26.COV2.S COVID-19 vaccine or a placebo. Source: peripheral blood, taken in a trial of Ad26.COV2.S vaccine versus placebo. The CDR3 is CASRGSQVGYTF. CDR3 sequence (DNA): TGTGCCAGCAGGGGGAGCCAGGTTGGCTACACCTTC.